This T cell receptor beta chain was recovered during a study of shared clonotypes between healthy human individuals. Study at large: Every donor yielded three CD4 naive, three CD4 memory, two CD8 naive and one CD8 memory plate.

Those who donated, Caucasian adults without exception, all lived in Nashville, Tennessee. Subsets obtained from CD4+ cells comprised CD45RA+ naive and CD45RA-negative memory cells. The table came from immunoSEQ multiplex PCR; TCRdb's copy has only in-frame clones and leaves some out. This table holds about 1.1 million clones, approximately 80% found once. With respect to this clone: The antigen is unknown.

General study results and limits: Unshared clonotypes carried lower generation probabilities than those common to all four donors.

V was clipped by 5 bases and J by 9 bases, with 25 bases between them. CDR3 size: 16 residues. CDR1 and CDR2 (germline): SGDLS, YYNGEE. The V call is TRBV9, the J call TRBJ2-3; D might be TRBD1 or TRBD2, each matching 5 bases. The sample consisted of memory CD4+ T cells from PBMCs. Subset given: CD45RA-negative fraction. The source is a man aged 18 to 30 in good health. Some clones in this sample may be carry-over from other donors' samples. The CDR3 sequence is CASSPGTNYNLRTQYF. The CDR3 bases are TGTGCCAGCAGTCCGGGGACCAACTACAACCTTCGGACGCAGTATTTT.